One sample yielded the 20 T cell receptor beta chains listed below, sequenced in a study of cytomegalovirus exposure and HLA in healthy donors. Primers included in the PCR were 60 Vbeta and 13 Jbeta primers. Some clones are missing from TCRdb's copy, which holds only in-frame ones; the method was immunoSEQ multiplex PCR. Of 170,000 or so clones listed, 75% to 90% were seen once; the top ten hold 1.6%. Sequences were obtained from PBMCs. These receptor sequences come from a man between 45 and 60 years old in good health and CMV-seronegative.

This clone was counted only a few times. V and J are TRBV7-2 and TRBJ2-5; 10 nucleotides match TRBD2. The ends lost 4 bases at V and 2 bases at J; junction bases unmatched: 10. This CDR3 region has 17 residues. Germline-derived CDR1 and CDR2 are SGHTA and FQGNSA. Here the CDR3 DNA reads TGTGCCAGCAGCTCGAGCATTAGCGGGGGGTGGCAAGAGACCCAGTACTTC. Amino acids: CASSSSISGGWQETQYF.

As to this clone: The same CDR3 arises from other DNA sequences in this sample as well. The chain uses TRBV7-2 and TRBJ2-4; TRBD2 matches at 9 bases. V trimming: 5 bases; J trimming: 4 bases; junction bases outside the gene matches: 3. This CDR3 has 14 residues. Germline V gene lookup returns CDR1 SGHTA and CDR2 FQGNSA. CDR3 protein: CASSPSGAKNIQYF. The CDR3 DNA sequence: TGTGCCAGCAGCCCTAGCGGGGCTAAAAACATTCAGTACTTC.

V and J are TRBV21-1 and TRBJ1-5. TRBV21-1 is reported as a pseudogene. The CDR3 spans 16 residues. This chain's CDR3 is CASIPPEAGGAQPQHF. CDR3 in DNA: TGTGCCAGCATCCCCCCCGAGGCGGGGGGGGCTCAGCCCCAGCATTTT.

J is TRBJ2-1 and V is TRBV11-2; 16 bases match TRBD2. The V gene's germline CDR1 is SGHAT and CDR2 FQNNGV. J lost 7 bases, V lost 0 bases, and 9 bases had no gene match. The CDR3 contains 19 residues. The CDR3 coding sequence is TGTGCCAGCAGCTTAGAGCCCCCGGGACTAGCGGGAGGGCCAAATGAGCAGTTCTTC. Translating gives CASSLEPPGLAGGPNEQFF.

The rearrangement links TRBV10-3 to TRBJ1-1, with 7 nucleotides matching TRBD1. Germline-derived CDR1 and CDR2 are ENHRY and SYGVKD. The trim removed 10 bases at V and 4 bases at J, leaving 12 bases unmatched. CDR3 length: 14 residues. Here the CDR3 reads CATSNGQVVTEAFF. DNA of the CDR3: TGTGCCACCTCAAATGGACAGGTCGTCACTGAAGCTTTCTTT.

The chain carries TRBV9 and TRBJ2-5; no clear D gene. The DNA matches TRBJ2-7 better at its end, which makes the J call doubtful. The CDR3 contains 13 residues. CDR1 and CDR2 from the germline V gene are SGDLS and YYNGEE. The CDR3 nucleotides read TGTGCCAGCGCCCGGAGTTCCGCCTACGAGCAGTACTTC. This translates into CASARSSAYEQYF.

The chain has TRBV6-4 and TRBJ1-1, with D unresolved. V was pared by 2 bases and J by 5 bases, with 9 bases between. Per germline, CDR1 MRHNA and CDR2 SNTAGT. The CDR3 runs 13 residues. The chain's CDR3 is CASSDQTGTEAFF. CDR3 in DNA: TGTGCCAGCAGTGACCAAACGGGGACTGAAGCTTTCTTT.

The chain combines TRBV6-5 with TRBJ2-3; 11 positions match TRBD2. V gave up 6 bases and J gave up 2 bases; unmatched junction bases: 4. This CDR3 contains 15 residues. The V gene's germline CDR1 is MNHEY and CDR2 SVGAGI. CDR3 sequence reads: CASSPSGGHTDTQYF. The CDR3 DNA reads as TGTGCCAGCAGCCCTAGCGGGGGGCACACAGATACGCAGTATTTT.

This chain joins TRBV5-1 and TRBJ2-5; possibly TRBD2 for D (5 bases). This CDR3 has 14 residues. Trimming left V 7 bases short and J 5 bases short, with 18 bases between. Germline V lookup: CDR1 SGHRS, CDR2 YFSETQ. The CDR3 nucleotides read TGCGCCAGCTCGGCGAGCGGCCGCCGGGAGACCCAGTACTTC. Its protein is CASSASGRRETQYF. The full variable domain, its missing parts supplied by reference TRBV5-1 and TRBJ2-5, is KAGVTQTPRYLIKTRGQQVTLSCSPISGHRSVSWYQQTPGQGLQFLFEYFSETQRNKGNFPGRFSGRQFSNSRSEMNVSTLELGDSALYLCASSASGRRETQYFGPGTRLLVL.

The genes are TRBV7-2 and TRBJ2-7; TRBD2 matches 10 bases. Germline V gene lookup returns CDR1 SGHTA and CDR2 FQGNSA. The J segment lost 5 bases and the V segment lost 6 bases, leaving 19 bases of the junction unmatched. This CDR3 has 18 residues. The CDR3 region is CASRGKPPSSGSPHEQYF. CDR3 bases: TGTGCCAGCAGGGGGAAACCACCATCTAGCGGGAGTCCCCACGAGCAGTACTTC.

The V gene is TRBV5-4, the J gene TRBJ1-4; 8 bases line up with TRBD1. The germline V gene encodes CDR1 SGHNT and CDR2 YYREEE (reference sequence). The J segment lost 6 bases and the V segment lost 5 bases, leaving 6 bases of the junction unmatched. The CDR3 is made up of 14 amino acids. The DNA of the CDR3 is TGTGCCAGCAGGGACCGGGACAGGCATGAAAAACTGTTTTTT. Its protein is CASRDRDRHEKLFF.

This clone was observed a handful of times. This chain joins TRBV19 and TRBJ1-5; the D gene is possibly TRBD1 (5 bases). This CDR3 has 14 residues. Germline V gives CDR1 LNHDA, CDR2 SQIVND (reference sequence). V was clipped by 3 bases and J by 4 bases, with 10 bases between them. The CDR3 nucleotides read TGTGCCAGTAGTATGAGACAGCCTAATCAGCCCCAGCATTTT. It is translated as CASSMRQPNQPQHF.

The V gene is TRBV5-1, the J gene TRBJ2-5, with TRBD2 matching over 7 bases. J was trimmed by 4 bases and V by 5 bases; bases with no gene match: 8. CDR1 is SGHRS and CDR2 is YFSETQ in the germline V gene. This CDR3 comprises 14 residues. CDR3 bases: TGCGCCAGCAGGCCGCTGGGCGGGAGAGAGACCCAGTACTTC. Protein product: CASRPLGGRETQYF.

The chain joins TRBV28 to TRBJ1-5; 7 nucleotides match TRBD1. From germline, CDR1 is MDHEN and CDR2 SYDVKM. The CDR3 totals 14 residues. V lost 6 bases to trimming and J lost 7 bases; unmatched junction nucleotides: 9. For the CDR3, the DNA is TGTGCCAGCAGCTCCCACAGGGGTGGACAGCCCCAGCATTTT. Translation: CASSSHRGGQPQHF. The whole variable domain, filled in from reference TRBV28 and TRBJ1-5, reads DVKVTQSSRYLVKRTGEKVFLECVQDMDHENMFWYRQDPGLGLRLIYFSYDVKMKEKGDIPEGYSVSREKKERFSLILESASTNQTSMYLCASSSHRGGQPQHFGDGTRLSIL.

This clone came up once. This chain uses TRBV28 with TRBJ2-7, with a tentative D call TRBD2 (5 bases). Germline loops: CDR1 MDHEN, CDR2 SYDVKM. Trimming stripped 5 bases from V and 7 bases from J, with 15 bases between. The CDR3 consists of 13 residues. CDR3 nucleotide sequence: TGTGCCAGCAGTCCCACGGGGTATGGGGAGCAGTACTTC. Its translation: CASSPTGYGEQYF.

This chain joins TRBV6-5 and TRBJ2-7; a weak D match, TRBD2 (6 bases). This CDR3 contains 15 residues. Trimming took 3 bases from V and 5 from J, leaving 17 bases between them. Germline V gene data show CDR1 as MNHEY and CDR2 as SVGAGI. The CDR3 region has the DNA TGTGCCAGCAGTTATCGTGGCGGGATGGGGGACGAGCAGTACTTC. It yields the protein CASSYRGGMGDEQYF.

This clone was found a few times. The chain links TRBV4-2 to TRBJ2-5; D is undetermined. The DNA end is more similar to TRBJ2-7, so the J call may be wrong. The germline CDR1 and CDR2 sequences are LGHNA and YNFKEQ. This CDR3 is built from 14 residues. DNA of the CDR3: TGTGCCAGCAGCCAAGATGAGCAGGCCTACGAGCAGTACTTC. Translation: CASSQDEQAYEQYF.

The V call is TRBV6-6, the J call TRBJ2-1; TRBD2 matches at 11 bases. Germline V gene data show CDR1 as MNHNY and CDR2 as SVGAGI (reference sequence). The CDR3 is made up of 15 amino acids. V trimming: 0 bases; J trimming: 9 bases; junction bases outside the gene matches: 4. The CDR3 region is CASSYSSGRAREQFF. In nucleotides, the CDR3 is TGTGCCAGCAGTTACTCTAGCGGGAGGGCCCGTGAGCAGTTCTTC.

This clone was counted a single time. The genes are TRBV30 and TRBJ2-3, with a possible D match to TRBD2 (5 bases). V dropped 0 bases and J dropped 4 bases, with 17 bases sitting between them. The CDR3 loop spans 16 amino acids. Per germline, CDR1 GTSNPN and CDR2 SVGIG (reference sequence). CDR3 in DNA: TGTGCCTGGAGTGTTCCTAGCCTTTATCCGGCAGATACGCAGTATTTT. The encoded protein is CAWSVPSLYPADTQYF.

The chain joins TRBV9 to TRBJ2-7; 7 bases align to TRBD2. The germline gives CDR1 SGDLS, CDR2 YYNGEE. After removal of 3 bases from V and 12 bases from J, the junction contained 6 bases not matched to a gene. The CDR3 spans 11 residues. DNA for the CDR3: TGTGCCAGCAGCGGGGAGGGAGCTCCGTACTTC. Translation gives CASSGEGAPYF.